This T cell receptor (beta chain) stems from a study of pediatric ulcerative colitis. Trimming left V 6 bases short and J 2 bases short, with 14 bases between. The germline V gene encodes CDR1 MNHEY and CDR2 SMNVEV (reference sequence). The CDR3 contains 15 residues. Samples were sequenced at Survey level, maximum 500,000 reads. Here immunoSEQ multiplex PCR was the method, and the copy in TCRdb shows in-frame clones only, minus some. The data hold over 15,000 clones, with roughly 70% observed a single time. In regard to this clone: Its target is not known.

Study outcomes and limitations: Acute severe colitis showed lower rectal diversity from clonal expansions.

One to two pinch biopsies were taken from the rectum during colonoscopy. The rearrangement links TRBV27 to TRBJ2-1, with D perhaps matching TRBD1 (5 bases). Sequences were obtained from gut tissue. This receptor was taken from a boy aged 5-17 years with moderate ulcerative colitis. The CDR3 DNA sequence: TGTGCCAGCAGCCAGACAGACCCCACCTACAATGAGCAGTTCTTC. It translates to CASSQTDPTYNEQFF.